The 10 T cell receptor beta chains below all came from one sample that was sequenced in a study of cytomegalovirus exposure and HLA in healthy donors. Vbeta (60) and Jbeta (13) primers were used in the PCR. TCRdb's copy holds only in-frame clones and misses some; the assay was immunoSEQ multiplex PCR. The sample lists fewer than 300,000 clones; roughly 80% were seen once. The specimen sequenced was PBMCs. These TCRs come from a girl aged 2-10 years in good health and CMV-seronegative.

The rearrangement uses TRBV9 and TRBJ2-7; a weak D match, TRBD2 (5 bases). The germline V gene has CDR1 SGDLS and CDR2 YYNGEE. Trimming took 7 bases from V and 7 from J, leaving 21 bases between them. This CDR3 is 14 amino acids long. CDR3 loop: CASGGRGTIGEQYF. CDR3 nucleotide sequence: TGTGCCAGCGGTGGTCGGGGAACCATAGGGGAGCAGTACTTC.

The gene calls are TRBV6-5 and TRBJ2-1; 8 bases map to TRBD1. The CDR3 is 15 residues long. Germline V gene sequence: CDR1 MNHEY, CDR2 SVGAGI. Trimming cost V 4 bases and J 8 bases; bases outside gene matches: 10. The CDR3 sequence is CASSLSRGRVDEQFF. In DNA form, the CDR3 reads TGTGCCAGCAGTTTATCCAGGGGGCGCGTCGATGAGCAGTTCTTC.

This clone was detected once. This chain joins TRBV7-9 and TRBJ1-2, with 8 bases that match TRBD1. V dropped 3 bases and J dropped 4; count of bases not matched to a gene: 4. The CDR3 spans 14 residues. The germline gives CDR1 SEHNR, CDR2 FQNEAQ (reference sequence). The CDR3 loop reads CASSFGDRTYGYTF. DNA of the CDR3: TGTGCCAGCAGCTTTGGGGACAGGACCTATGGCTACACCTTC.

The chain has TRBV6-1 and TRBJ2-5; D uncertain. This CDR3 has 15 residues. Germline assignment: CDR1 MNHNS and CDR2 SASEGT. V was cut by 3 bases and J by 5 bases, with 16 bases left in between. CDR3 loop: CASSERPTRMETQYF. The DNA of the CDR3 is TGTGCCAGCAGTGAGCGACCCACCAGGATGGAGACCCAGTACTTC.

The chain recombines TRBV18 with TRBJ2-7; 8 bases line up with TRBD1. The germline V gene encodes CDR1 KGHSH and CDR2 LQKENI. V lost 7 bases and J lost 2; bases outside the gene matches: 7. The CDR3 runs 14 residues. The CDR3 loop is CASFPGTGAYEQYF. The DNA of the CDR3 is TGTGCCAGCTTCCCCGGGACAGGAGCCTACGAGCAGTACTTC.

V and J are TRBV7-6 and TRBJ2-5; 8 nucleotides align to TRBD2. Germline CDR1 reads SGHVS; CDR2 reads FNYEAQ. There are 16 residues in the CDR3. V shed 0 bases and J 1 base; nucleotides not matched to a gene: 4. The CDR3 region is CASSLAWRGVQETQYF. CDR3 in DNA: TGTGCCAGCAGCTTAGCCTGGCGGGGGGTCCAAGAGACCCAGTACTTC.

This clone has more than one count but fewer than ten. This chain uses TRBV11-2 with TRBJ2-7; TRBD1 matches at 10 bases. V shed 5 bases and J 3 bases; nucleotides not matched to a gene: 10. CDR1 is SGHAT and CDR2 is FQNNGV in the germline V gene. The CDR3 totals 16 residues. The CDR3 spells CASSPTPGQGLYEQYF. The DNA of the CDR3 is TGTGCCAGCAGCCCTACTCCGGGACAGGGGCTCTACGAGCAGTACTTC.

The chain uses TRBV6-6 and TRBJ2-7; possible D gene TRBD2, 6 bases. The CDR3 consists of 15 residues. From germline, CDR1 is MNHNY and CDR2 SVGAGI (reference sequence). V was shortened by 3 bases and J by 4 bases, with 16 bases between the two germline ends. CDR3 DNA sequence: TGTGCCAGCAGTTATCGTGGGAGGCCTGGGTACGAGCAGTACTTC. Translated, it gives CASSYRGRPGYEQYF.

CDR3 amino acids: CATSRKPRQARWIETQYF. The DNA for the CDR3 is TGTGCCACCAGCAGGAAACCTAGACAGGCAAGGTGGATAGAGACCCAGTACTTC. The V and J genes are TRBV15 and TRBJ2-5, with a possible D match to TRBD1 (6 bases). With 3 bases removed from V and 4 bases from J, the gap between germline ends came to 24 bases. This CDR3 spans 18 amino acids. Germline V gives CDR1 LNHNV, CDR2 YYDKDF (reference sequence).

The CDR3 protein is CASSFGGGLPEAFF. The CDR3 DNA follows: TGTGCCAGCAGCTTCGGGGGGGGCCTCCCTGAAGCTTTCTTT. V gene TRBV7-8 combines with J gene TRBJ1-1, with a weak D call TRBD1 (6 bases). The V and J ends lost 3 bases and 6 bases respectively, with 14 bases between them. Germline V gene data show CDR1 as SGHVS and CDR2 as FQNEAQ. There are 14 residues in the CDR3.